The 28 T cell receptor beta chains below all came from one sample that was sequenced in a study of Ad26.COV2.S vaccination and SARS-CoV-2 variants (dated by TCRdb to 2020 to 2022). Library creation used the immunoSEQ multiplex PCR assay. TCRdb retrieved this table from immuneACCESS and kept in-frame rearrangements only. Not all clones are present; in checked studies, unresolved V genes account for under half, and no reason is known for the remainder. Counted in this sample were fewer than 500,000 clones; 89% of them appeared once. The ten most abundant clones make up roughly 2.5% of the sample. This specimen's treatment or condition label, per the study, means: over 15 received Ad26.COV2.S at low or high dose, single or two shots; roughly 5 received placebo; per-sample allocation not given. For vaccine and placebo recipients, repertoires were sequenced using samples collected on day 63 after the first injection.

The material was peripheral blood, obtained in a trial of Ad26.COV2.S vaccine versus placebo. These TCRs come from a person aged 18 to 65 who received the Ad26.COV2.S COVID-19 vaccine or a placebo.

The chain employs TRBV6-5 and TRBJ2-7, with 11 bases matching TRBD1. CDR3 size: 12 residues. The germline V gene encodes CDR1 MNHEY and CDR2 SVGAGI. The CDR3: CASGTGGYEQYF. The CDR3 nucleotides read TGTGCTTCCGGGACAGGGGGCTACGAGCAGTACTTC.

The chain combines TRBV7-9 with TRBJ2-5; D is ambiguous. The CDR3 length is 12 residues. Trimming removed 2 bases at V and 5 bases at J, with 6 bases between. CDR1 SEHNR and CDR2 FQNEAQ come from the germline V gene (reference sequence). Written as DNA, the CDR3 is TGTGCCAGCAGCTTATTGATCGAGACCCAGTACTTC. Its translation: CASSLLIETQYF. Based on the CDR3 plus reference TRBV7-9 and TRBJ2-5, the full variable domain is DTGVSQNPRHKITKRGQNVTFRCDPISEHNRLYWYRQTLGQGPEFLTYFQNEAQLEKSRLLSDRFSAERPKGSFSTLEIQRTEQGDSAMYLCASSLLIETQYFGPGTRLLVL.

The gene calls are TRBV28 and TRBJ2-5; D may be TRBD1 or TRBD2 (5 bases each). CDR1 MDHEN and CDR2 SYDVKM come from the germline V gene. The CDR3 runs to 14 residues. The germline V and J ends were trimmed by 5 bases and 1 base, with 11 bases remaining between them. The CDR3 sequence is CASSVGTGQETQYF. The CDR3 region has the DNA TGTGCCAGCAGTGTCGGGACGGGCCAAGAGACCCAGTACTTC.

This clone was picked up one time. The chain has TRBV19 and TRBJ1-1; no clear D gene. V lost 7 bases and J lost 1, with 13 bases in between. Per the germline V gene, CDR1 is LNHDA and CDR2 is SQIVND (reference sequence). This CDR3 has 14 amino acids. The CDR3 nucleotides are TGTGCCAGTAACGGGCGGGGATCGAACACTGAAGCTTTCTTT. It encodes CASNGRGSNTEAFF.

The chain combines TRBV7-3 with TRBJ1-1; D ambiguous. With 5 bases removed from V and 3 bases from J, the gap between germline ends came to 13 bases. CDR1 is SGHTA, CDR2 FQGTGA, per germline. The CDR3 extends over 14 amino acids. The CDR3 DNA reads as TGTGCCAGCAGCCCCTATTCCGGGCACACTGAAGCTTTCTTT. This gives the protein CASSPYSGHTEAFF.

This chain joins TRBV18 and TRBJ1-2; D remains unclear. Trimming removed 6 bases from V and 4 bases from J, with 12 bases in between. Germline CDR1 and CDR2: KGHSH and LQKENI. The length of the CDR3 is 13 residues. The CDR3 is CASSSHSSYGYTF. For the CDR3, the DNA is TGTGCCAGCTCTTCACATTCAAGCTATGGCTACACCTTC.

The V call is TRBV5-5, the J call TRBJ1-2; TRBD1 agrees at 10 bases. The CDR3 totals 18 residues. Trimming at V came to 4 bases and at J to 5 bases, leaving 17 bases not matched to a gene. Germline CDR1 SGHKS, CDR2 YYEKEE (reference sequence). In DNA form, the CDR3 reads TGTGCCAGCAGCAGGAGCGGGGGACAGGGGAAGGCTGGATATGGCTACACCTTC. The encoded protein is CASSRSGGQGKAGYGYTF.

The chain links TRBV10-1 to TRBJ1-4, with D hard to call. The germline V gene has CDR1 WNHNN and CDR2 SYGVQD (reference sequence). The CDR3 has 14 residues. V was pared by 2 bases and J by 2 bases, with 6 bases between. The DNA of the CDR3 is TGCGCCAGCAGTGAGACCGAGACTAATGAAAAACTGTTTTTT. The encoded protein is CASSETETNEKLFF.

The genes are TRBV6-6 and TRBJ2-7; possibly TRBD1 for D (8 bases). V lost 8 bases, J lost 3 bases, and 17 bases lay in between. Germline-derived CDR1 and CDR2 are MNHNY and SVGAGI (reference sequence). CDR3 length: 14 amino acids. The CDR3 DNA is TGTGCCAGCTCGGGGGGACAGGTCTACTACGAGCAGTACGTC. Translating gives CASSGGQVYYEQYV.

V is TRBV7-9 and J is TRBJ1-4; 8 nucleotides match TRBD1. Germline values: CDR1 SEHNR, CDR2 FQNEAQ (reference sequence). With 5 bases clipped from V and 7 bases from J, the junction kept 18 bases outside the gene matches. The CDR3 has 18 amino acids. CDR3 sequence: CASSPIPGQAGNSEKLFF. CDR3 bases: TGTGCCAGCAGCCCGATCCCGGGACAGGCTGGAAATAGTGAAAAACTGTTTTTT. Drawing the rest from reference TRBV7-9 and TRBJ1-4, the complete variable domain is DTGVSQNPRHKITKRGQNVTFRCDPISEHNRLYWYRQTLGQGPEFLTYFQNEAQLEKSRLLSDRFSAERPKGSFSTLEIQRTEQGDSAMYLCASSPIPGQAGNSEKLFFGSGTQLSVL.

J is TRBJ2-4 and V is TRBV28; no definite D call. CDR1 and CDR2 from the germline V gene are MDHEN and SYDVKM. V was clipped by 7 bases and J by 9 bases, with 10 bases between them. CDR3 length: 11 residues. CDR3 sequence: CASIGFGIQYF. For the CDR3, the DNA is TGTGCCAGCATCGGGTTTGGCATTCAGTACTTC.

This rearrangement joins TRBV7-9 to TRBJ2-3; D might be TRBD2 (6 bases). Trimming removed 1 base at V and 4 bases at J, with 21 bases between. Germline V CDR1 and CDR2: SEHNR, FQNEAQ (reference sequence). The CDR3 has 18 amino acids. The CDR3 region is CASSLGWSGLSSPDTQYF. CDR3 bases: TGTGCCAGCAGCTTAGGGTGGTCGGGACTTAGCTCTCCAGATACGCAGTATTTT.

In this sample, this clone turned up once. This rearrangement joins TRBV3-1 (or the pseudogene TRBV3-2) to TRBJ1-5; no clear D. CDR1 LGHDT and CDR2 YNNKEL come from the germline V gene (reference sequence). Trimming took off 0 bases at V and 0 bases at J, with 12 bases between the two ends. The length of the CDR3 is 17 residues. The CDR3 here is CASSQDPPAYSNQPQHF. The CDR3 bases are TGTGCCAGCAGCCAAGATCCCCCAGCTTATAGCAATCAGCCCCAGCATTTT.

The chain employs TRBV7-6 and TRBJ2-5, with 10 nucleotides matching TRBD1. There are 17 residues in the CDR3. V lost 2 bases, J lost 4 bases, and 10 bases stayed unmatched. Germline CDR1 reads SGHVS; CDR2 reads FNYEAQ. CDR3 DNA: TGTGCCAGCAGCTTAACGGGTGGGACAGGGGTAGGAGAGACCCAGTACTTC. It translates to CASSLTGGTGVGETQYF.

This sequence joins TRBV19 and TRBJ2-1; 11 bases map to TRBD2. Germline values: CDR1 LNHDA, CDR2 SQIVND (reference sequence). This CDR3 is 16 amino acids long. V lost 9 bases and J lost 4; bases outside the gene matches: 11. CDR3 loop: CASSDSGRARYNEQFF. CDR3 bases: TGTGCCAGCTCCGATAGCGGGAGGGCTAGGTACAATGAGCAGTTCTTC.

Details on this clone: Relative to the germline gene, one junction end is altered; a read error may explain this. This chain joins TRBV7-8 and TRBJ1-1, with 10 bases matching TRBD1. Germline lookup yields CDR1 SGHVS and CDR2 FQNEAQ. The CDR3 runs 14 residues. CDR3 sequence: CASSSDPGQGRCTF. DNA for the CDR3: TGTGCCAGCAGCTCGGACCCGGGACAGGGGAGGTGTACCTTT.

The chain employs TRBV4-1 and TRBJ1-1; D remains ambiguous. V gave up 0 bases and J gave up 4 bases, with 6 bases separating them. This CDR3 is built from 13 residues. Looked up from germline, CDR1 is MGHRA and CDR2 is YSYEKL. Written as DNA, the CDR3 is TGCGCCAGCAGCCAAGACCGTCTCACTGAAGCTTTCTTT. This codes for CASSQDRLTEAFF.

This chain joins TRBV28 and TRBJ1-5, with D perhaps matching TRBD1 (6 bases). In germline, CDR1 is MDHEN, CDR2 SYDVKM. Trimming removed 10 bases at V and 0 bases at J, with 22 bases between. There are 17 residues in the CDR3. The CDR3 DNA is TGTGCCACGAATACCGGGACACTCTCTATTAGCAATCAGCCCCAGCATTTT. This sequence encodes CATNTGTLSISNQPQHF. Together with reference TRBV28 and TRBJ1-5, the CDR3 gives the full variable domain: DVKVTQSSRYLVKRTGEKVFLECVQDMDHENMFWYRQDPGLGLRLIYFSYDVKMKEKGDIPEGYSVSREKKERFSLILESASTNQTSMYLCATNTGTLSISNQPQHFGDGTRLSIL.

V gene TRBV10-3 combines with J gene TRBJ2-2; possibly TRBD1 for D (6 bases). The CDR3 sequence is 15 residues long. Germline lookup yields CDR1 ENHRY and CDR2 SYGVKD. CDR3 sequence (DNA): TGTGCTAGCACTACCAGGGGCACGAACACCGGGGAGCTGTTTTTT. It specifies CASTTRGTNTGELFF.

The chain links TRBV28 to TRBJ2-5; 8 nucleotides match TRBD1. This CDR3 region has 16 residues. Per the germline V gene, CDR1 is MDHEN and CDR2 is SYDVKM. With V trimmed by 4 bases and J by 1 base, 8 bases remained unmatched. DNA for the CDR3: TGTGCCAGCAGTTACTTCGGGACAGGCTCCCAAGAGACCCAGTACTTC. Encoded protein: CASSYFGTGSQETQYF.

V is TRBV6-5 and J is TRBJ2-7, with D tentatively TRBD2 (5 bases). Trimming removed 2 bases from V and 2 bases from J, with 10 bases in between. This CDR3 comprises 14 residues. Germline-derived CDR1 and CDR2 are MNHEY and SVGAGI. CDR3 in DNA: TGTGCCAGCAGTTACGGAGGCAGCACCTACGAGCAGTACTTC. It specifies CASSYGGSTYEQYF.

This chain links TRBV6-5 with TRBJ1-1; 7 nucleotides align to TRBD1. The CDR3 is 15 amino acids. Germline CDR1 and CDR2: MNHEY and SVGAGI. The V gene end was trimmed by 6 bases and the J gene end by 1 base; junction bases not matched to a gene: 8. The CDR3 region has the DNA TGTGCCAGCAGAGTCCATCAGGGGGGGAACACTGAAGCTTTCTTT. Translated: CASRVHQGGNTEAFF.

DNA of the CDR3: TGTGCCAGCAGCCACCTAGAGGGCCTGTTCTCTGGAAACACCATATATTTT. Protein: CASSHLEGLFSGNTIYF. The chain is built from TRBV4-2 and TRBJ1-3, with no clear D. V lost 3 bases to trimming and J lost 0 bases, with 15 bases between them. The CDR3 is 17 amino acids. Germline V gene lookup returns CDR1 LGHNA and CDR2 YNFKEQ.

J is TRBJ2-5 and V is TRBV5-1; the D is unclear. Trimming removed 1 base at V and 5 bases at J, with 9 bases between. The V gene's germline CDR1 is SGHRS and CDR2 YFSETQ. The CDR3 is 13 residues long. This CDR3 reads CASSLPRAETQYF. CDR3 nucleotides: TGCGCCAGCAGCTTGCCTCGAGCCGAGACCCAGTACTTC.

This sequence joins TRBV7-9 and TRBJ1-2; D is ambiguous. CDR3 length equals 16 residues. The V end was cut by 1 base, the J end by 1 base, with 13 bases between. Looked up from germline, CDR1 is SEHNR and CDR2 is FQNEAQ (reference sequence). The CDR3 is CASSLGLNRLNYGYTF. The CDR3 nucleotides read TGTGCCAGCAGCTTAGGTCTCAACCGGCTTAACTATGGCTACACCTTC.

The genes are TRBV28 and TRBJ1-3; TRBD1 matches 7 bases. The J segment lost 2 bases and the V segment lost 6 bases, leaving 13 bases of the junction unmatched. The CDR3 covers 17 residues. CDR1 and CDR2 from the germline V gene are MDHEN and SYDVKM. CDR3 in amino acids: CASRPTPTGEAGNTIYF. Written as DNA, the CDR3 is TGTGCCAGCAGGCCGACTCCCACAGGGGAAGCTGGAAACACCATATATTTT.

This chain joins TRBV7-9 and TRBJ2-1, with D perhaps matching TRBD2 (7 bases). This CDR3 is built from 13 residues. Trimming removed 9 bases at V and 2 bases at J, with 11 bases between. Germline V gene data show CDR1 as SEHNR and CDR2 as FQNEAQ (reference sequence). CDR3: CASGGGPYNEQFF. The CDR3 DNA reads as TGTGCCAGTGGCGGGGGCCCCTACAATGAGCAGTTCTTC.

There are a few counts of this clone. The rearrangement uses TRBV29-1 and TRBJ2-2; D gene ambiguous. V was clipped by 6 bases and J by 1 base, with 12 bases between them. The CDR3 is 14 amino acids. Per germline, CDR1 SQVTM and CDR2 ANQGSEA. DNA of the CDR3: TGCAGCGTGGCGACCACTTGGAACACCGGGGAGCTGTTTTTT. This translates into CSVATTWNTGELFF.